This entry lists 20 T cell receptor beta chains sequenced from one sample in a study of blood T cell repertoires in COVID-19. Libraries were prepared by immunoSEQ multiplex PCR; TCRdb keeps only in-frame clonotypes and omits some of them. The sample lists 90,000 to 95,000 clones; around 88% were seen once. The sequenced sample was peripheral blood. The receptors here all came from a woman in her seventies with acute or convalescent COVID-19.

This chain joins TRBV4-2 and TRBJ2-3; D is possibly TRBD2 (9 bases). V gave up 0 bases and J gave up 11 bases, with 18 bases separating them. This CDR3 contains 15 residues. Germline assignment: CDR1 LGHNA and CDR2 YNFKEQ. CDR3 residues: CASSQDRGLAGMQYF. The CDR3 bases are TGTGCCAGCAGCCAAGACAGGGGGCTAGCGGGGATGCAGTATTTT.

The chain employs TRBV7-2 and TRBJ2-7, with D maybe TRBD1 (6 bases). This CDR3 contains 15 residues. CDR1 SGHTA and CDR2 FQGNSA come from the germline V gene. V was trimmed by 4 bases and J by 0 bases, leaving 13 bases between them. CDR3 in DNA: TGTGCCAGCAGCTCCTACCCGGACAGCTCCTACGAGCAGTACTTC. It specifies CASSSYPDSSYEQYF. Drawing the rest from reference TRBV7-2 and TRBJ2-7, the complete variable domain is GAGVSQSPSNKVTEKGKDVELRCDPISGHTALYWYRQSLGQGLEFLIYFQGNSAPDKSGLPSDRFSAERTGGSVSTLTIQRTQQEDSAVYLCASSSYPDSSYEQYFGPGTRLTVT.

The V gene is TRBV28, the J gene TRBJ2-6, with 9 bases that match TRBD1. Germline values: CDR1 MDHEN, CDR2 SYDVKM. The CDR3 spans 16 residues. J was trimmed by 1 base and V by 8 bases; bases with no gene match: 6. The CDR3 here is CASGTGISSGANVLTF. CDR3 DNA sequence: TGTGCCAGCGGGACAGGGATCTCTTCTGGGGCCAACGTCCTGACTTTC.

V usage is TRBV7-3 and J usage is TRBJ2-2, with D perhaps TRBD1 (6 bases). Trimming removed 5 bases from V and 2 bases from J, with 12 bases in between. In germline, CDR1 is SGHTA, CDR2 FQGTGA. This CDR3 contains 15 residues. CDR3 nucleotide sequence: TGTGCCAGCAGCCCCGGGACACCAAACACCGGGGAGCTGTTTTTT. It codes for CASSPGTPNTGELFF.

The genes are TRBV10-2 and TRBJ1-5; 8 positions agree with TRBD1. V shed 10 bases and J 7 bases; nucleotides not matched to a gene: 9. This CDR3 is built from 13 residues. The V gene's germline CDR1 is WSHSY and CDR2 SAAADI. CDR3 loop: CATENQGAQPQHF. In DNA, the CDR3 is TGCGCCACCGAGAATCAGGGGGCACAGCCCCAGCATTTT.

The count of this clone is one. J is TRBJ2-1 and V is TRBV29-1, with 7 bases fitting TRBD1. V trimming: 7 bases; J trimming: 2 bases; junction bases outside the gene matches: 5. Germline CDR1 and CDR2: SQVTM and ANQGSEA. There are 13 residues in the CDR3. Here the CDR3 reads CSGGQSTYNEQFF. The CDR3 nucleotides read TGCAGCGGGGGACAGAGTACCTACAATGAGCAGTTCTTC.

V and J are TRBV20-1 and TRBJ2-1, with a weak D call TRBD2 (5 bases). Germline CDR1 reads DFQATT; CDR2 reads SNEGSKA (reference sequence). V lost 3 bases to trimming and J lost 8 bases, with 8 bases between them. CDR3 length equals 11 residues. In DNA, the CDR3 is TGCAGTGCTAGTTTGGAGGATGAGCAGTTCTTC. Protein product: CSASLEDEQFF.

This CDR3 is CASSFRQDNYGYTF. CDR3 nucleotide sequence: TGCGCCAGCAGCTTTCGACAGGATAACTATGGCTACACCTTC. V is TRBV5-1 and J is TRBJ1-2; tentatively, D is TRBD1 (6 bases). The V end was cut by 2 bases, the J end by 1 base, with 9 bases between. The CDR3 has 14 amino acids. Germline lookup yields CDR1 SGHRS and CDR2 YFSETQ.

Only one count was recorded for this clone. This chain uses TRBV30 with TRBJ2-7, with D perhaps TRBD2 (5 bases). Germline-derived CDR1 and CDR2 are GTSNPN and SVGIG (reference sequence). The CDR3 sequence is 14 residues long. Trimming left V 0 bases short and J 0 bases short, with 9 bases between. Here the CDR3 DNA reads TGTGCCTGGAGTGTGCTAGGGAGCTCCTACGAGCAGTACTTC. Its protein product is CAWSVLGSSYEQYF.

The chain is built from TRBV29-1 and TRBJ1-1; D may be TRBD1 (5 bases). This CDR3 spans 13 amino acids. Trimming left V 4 bases short and J 2 bases short, with 11 bases between. Germline lookup yields CDR1 SQVTM and CDR2 ANQGSEA. For the CDR3, the DNA is TGCAGCGTTGGGGGTCAGGGAAACACTGAAGCTTTCTTT. Translating it yields CSVGGQGNTEAFF.

The V call is TRBV5-5, the J call TRBJ2-5; D is unresolved. The germline CDR1 and CDR2 sequences are SGHKS and YYEKEE (reference sequence). The V end lost 1 base, the J end lost 1 base, and 8 bases lay between the germline ends. The CDR3 runs 14 residues. This CDR3 reads CASSLPSIQETQYF. The CDR3 nucleotides are TGTGCCAGCAGCTTGCCCAGTATCCAAGAGACCCAGTACTTC.

The chain recombines TRBV3-1 (or the pseudogene TRBV3-2) with TRBJ2-3; 8 bases map to TRBD2. The V gene end was trimmed by 1 base and the J gene end by 7 bases; junction bases not matched to a gene: 10. Germline values: CDR1 LGHDT, CDR2 YNNKEL (reference sequence). The CDR3 is made up of 16 amino acids. CDR3 in amino acids: CASSQAAGTRVHTQYF. The CDR3 DNA is TGTGCCAGCAGCCAAGCTGCCGGGACTAGGGTACATACGCAGTATTTT.

The CDR3: CASSFRSQGIKEQYF. The CDR3 DNA is TGTGCCAGCAGTTTTAGGTCTCAGGGCATCAAGGAGCAGTACTTC. V usage is TRBV27 and J usage is TRBJ2-7; the D gene is possibly TRBD1 (5 bases). In germline, CDR1 is MNHEY, CDR2 SMNVEV (reference sequence). CDR3 length: 15 amino acids. Trimming removed 3 bases at V and 7 bases at J, with 19 bases between.

The rearrangement uses TRBV18 and TRBJ1-1; D is perhaps TRBD1 (6 bases). V was clipped by 6 bases and J by 3 bases, with 11 bases between them. Germline loops: CDR1 KGHSH, CDR2 LQKENI. There are 13 residues in the CDR3. CDR3 region: CASSSQGDTEAFF. CDR3 DNA sequence: TGTGCCAGCTCCTCACAGGGTGACACTGAAGCTTTCTTT.

The chain couples TRBV15 to TRBJ2-3, with TRBD1 matching over 7 bases. There are 20 residues in the CDR3. V lost 0 bases to trimming and J lost 1 base; unmatched junction nucleotides: 16. Germline CDR1 and CDR2: LNHNV and YYDKDF (reference sequence). The CDR3 DNA reads as TGTGCCACCAGCAGAGATAGTGTCCAGGTGCGGCAGGGGGGCACAGATACGCAGTATTTT. This codes for CATSRDSVQVRQGGTDTQYF.

The J gene is TRBJ2-7, the V gene TRBV2; TRBD2 aligns across 10 bases. Germline V CDR1 and CDR2: SNHLY, FYNNEI. This CDR3 is 18 amino acids long. The V and J ends lost 5 bases and 4 bases, in that order; junction bases with no gene match: 17. The CDR3 loop is CASSLEASGRTLVYEQYF. For the CDR3, the DNA is TGTGCCAGCAGTCTCGAGGCTAGCGGGAGAACTCTTGTGTACGAGCAGTACTTC.

The rearrangement links TRBV9 to TRBJ1-4; possibly TRBD1 for D (5 bases). This CDR3 has 15 amino acids. Germline CDR1 reads SGDLS; CDR2 reads YYNGEE. V dropped 0 bases and J dropped 7 bases, with 13 bases sitting between them. The CDR3: CASSVEGRASEKLFF. The CDR3 DNA sequence: TGTGCCAGCAGCGTAGAGGGCAGGGCGAGTGAAAAACTGTTTTTT.

This clone was counted a few times. The chain has TRBV4-2 and TRBJ1-6; 8 nucleotides line up with TRBD1. The CDR3 runs 15 residues. Germline assignment: CDR1 LGHNA and CDR2 YNFKEQ. The trim removed 0 bases at V and 10 bases at J, leaving 5 bases unmatched. CDR3 DNA sequence: TGTGCCAGCAGCCAAGATGACAGGGGTCGCTCACCCCTCCACTTT. Translation gives CASSQDDRGRSPLHF.

This rearrangement joins TRBV9 to TRBJ2-1; the D gene is possibly TRBD1 (6 bases). The V end was cut by 6 bases, the J end by 9 bases, with 19 bases between. The CDR3 consists of 14 residues. Germline-derived CDR1 and CDR2 are SGDLS and YYNGEE. The chain's CDR3 is CASTPSGEGGEQFF. Here the CDR3 DNA reads TGTGCCAGCACCCCTTCTGGGGAAGGGGGTGAGCAGTTCTTC.

V and J are TRBV3-1 (or the pseudogene TRBV3-2) and TRBJ1-2; TRBD1 matches at 10 bases. The CDR3 totals 16 residues. Germline lookup yields CDR1 LGHDT and CDR2 YNNKEL (reference sequence). V lost 3 bases to trimming and J lost 1 base; unmatched junction nucleotides: 5. The chain's CDR3 is CASSHLGTGDNYGYTF. CDR3 nucleotides: TGTGCCAGCAGCCACCTCGGGACAGGGGATAACTATGGCTACACCTTC.